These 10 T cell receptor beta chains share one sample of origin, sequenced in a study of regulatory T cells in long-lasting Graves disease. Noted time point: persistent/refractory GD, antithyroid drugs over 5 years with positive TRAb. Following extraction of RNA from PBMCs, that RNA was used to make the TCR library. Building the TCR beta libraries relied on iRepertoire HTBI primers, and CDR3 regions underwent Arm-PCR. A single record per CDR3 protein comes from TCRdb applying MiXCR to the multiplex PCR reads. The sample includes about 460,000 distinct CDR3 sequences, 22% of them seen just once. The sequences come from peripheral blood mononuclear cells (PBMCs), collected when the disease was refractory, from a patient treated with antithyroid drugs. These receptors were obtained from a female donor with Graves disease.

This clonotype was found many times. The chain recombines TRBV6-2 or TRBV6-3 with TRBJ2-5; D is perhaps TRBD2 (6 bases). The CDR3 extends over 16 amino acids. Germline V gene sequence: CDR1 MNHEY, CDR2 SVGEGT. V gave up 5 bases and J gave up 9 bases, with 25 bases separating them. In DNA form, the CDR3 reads TGTGCCAGCAGTGAAGAGGCGATAGCGGTTCTGGCGGCCCAGTACTTC. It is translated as CASSEEAIAVLAAQYF.

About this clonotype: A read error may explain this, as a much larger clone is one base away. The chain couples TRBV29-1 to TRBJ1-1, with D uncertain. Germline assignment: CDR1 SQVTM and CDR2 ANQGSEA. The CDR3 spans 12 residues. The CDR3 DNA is TGCAGCGCCGGCATGGCGGAGGGTGAAGCTCTCTTT. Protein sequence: CSAGMAEGEALF.

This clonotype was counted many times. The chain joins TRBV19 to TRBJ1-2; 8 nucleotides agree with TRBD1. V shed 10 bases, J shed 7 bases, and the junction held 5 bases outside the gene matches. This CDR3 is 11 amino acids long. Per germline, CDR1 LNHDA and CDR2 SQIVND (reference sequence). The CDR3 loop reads CAIGQGGGYTF. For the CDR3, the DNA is TGTGCCATAGGACAGGGTGGTGGCTACACCTTC.

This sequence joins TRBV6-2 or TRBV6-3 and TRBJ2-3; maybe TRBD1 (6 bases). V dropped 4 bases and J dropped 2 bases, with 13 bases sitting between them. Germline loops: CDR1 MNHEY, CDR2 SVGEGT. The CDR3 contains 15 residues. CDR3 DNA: TGTGCCAGCAGTTTTATAGGACAGACCACAGATACGCAGTATTTT. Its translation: CASSFIGQTTDTQYF.

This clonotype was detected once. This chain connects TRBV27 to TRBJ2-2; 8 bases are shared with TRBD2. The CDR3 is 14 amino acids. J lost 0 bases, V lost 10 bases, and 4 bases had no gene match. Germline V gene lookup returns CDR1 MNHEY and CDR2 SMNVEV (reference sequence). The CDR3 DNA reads TGTGCCACGAGCGGGAGCGCGAACACCGGGGAGCTGTTTTTT. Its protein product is CATSGSANTGELFF.

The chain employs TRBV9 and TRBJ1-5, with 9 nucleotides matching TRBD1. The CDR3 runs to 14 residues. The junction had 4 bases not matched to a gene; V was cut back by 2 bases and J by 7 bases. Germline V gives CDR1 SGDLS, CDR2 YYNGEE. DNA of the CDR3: TGTGCCAGCAGCGTCGACAGGGGGACGCAGCCCCAGCATTTT. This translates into CASSVDRGTQPQHF.

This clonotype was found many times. The CDR3 nucleotides read TGTGCCTGGAGTTCCAGCGGTGGGGACAAAGCTTTCTTT. Amino acid sequence: CAWSSSGGDKAFF. This sequence joins TRBV30 and TRBJ1-1, with a tentative D call TRBD1 (6 bases). The CDR3 loop spans 13 amino acids. Germline loops: CDR1 GTSNPN, CDR2 SVGIG (reference sequence). V lost 2 bases and J 9 bases, leaving 16 bases between the germline ends.

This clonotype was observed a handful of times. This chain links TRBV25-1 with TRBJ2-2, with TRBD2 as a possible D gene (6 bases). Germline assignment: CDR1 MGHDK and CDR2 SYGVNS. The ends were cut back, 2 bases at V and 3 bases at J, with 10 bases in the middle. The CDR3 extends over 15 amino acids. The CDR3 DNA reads TGTGCCAGCAGTGAAGGGGAGCGGGACACCGGGGAGCTGTTTTTT. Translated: CASSEGERDTGELFF.

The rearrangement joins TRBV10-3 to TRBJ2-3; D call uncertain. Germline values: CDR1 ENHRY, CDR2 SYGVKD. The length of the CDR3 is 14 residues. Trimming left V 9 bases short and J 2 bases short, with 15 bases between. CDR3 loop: CAISYGLATDTQYF. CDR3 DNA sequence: TGTGCCATATCATACGGCCTGGCCACAGATACGCAGTATTTT.

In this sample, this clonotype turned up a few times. This CDR3 is CASSLLGRNSPLHF. CDR3 in DNA: TGTGCCAGCAGTTTATTGGGCAGGAATTCACCCCTCCACTTT. J is TRBJ1-6 and V is TRBV27; D is unresolved. Germline V gene lookup returns CDR1 MNHEY and CDR2 SMNVEV (reference sequence). Trimming shortened V by 1 base and J by 7 bases, and 8 bases separated the two germline ends. The CDR3 has 14 residues.